This T cell receptor beta chain stems from a study of blood T cell repertoires in COVID-19. V shed 0 bases and J 7 bases; nucleotides not matched to a gene: 1. Per germline, CDR1 SGHNT and CDR2 YYREEE (reference sequence). CDR3 size: 14 residues. TCRdb keeps only in-frame clones here, not all; method: immunoSEQ multiplex PCR. The data show about 220,000 clones, 82% seen once. The sequence was obtained from an elderly woman with acute or convalescent COVID-19. Sequences were obtained from peripheral blood. This chain links TRBV5-4 with TRBJ1-6, with 7 bases that match TRBD1. In DNA form, the CDR3 reads TGTGCCAGCAGCTTGGAACAGGGGAATTCACCCCTCCACTTT. This translates into CASSLEQGNSPLHF.